This TCR beta chain emerged from a study of tumor-infiltrating lymphocytes in primary liver carcinoma. Starting material of 500 ng total RNA yielded TCR beta cDNA via a constant-region primer. Three nested multiplex PCR rounds, a slightly modified ARM-PCR, produced the libraries for TCR beta. Both of the initial two PCR rounds ran for about 9 cycles and employed TRBV1-TRBV30 forward primers alongside a C-beta reverse primer. TCRdb re-called the multiplex PCR reads through MiXCR, storing one row per CDR3 protein. The data show about 200,000 distinct CDR3 sequences, roughly 61% seen once. Out of unsorted whole blood came the blood RNA, and germline DNA was extracted as well. Remarks on this clonotype: A read error may account for a junction end that differs from germline.

CDR1 and CDR2 (germline): MDHEN, SYDVKM. The CDR3 contains 15 residues. Sequenced input: peripheral blood. This clonotype was sampled from a woman aged 60-75 years with primary liver carcinoma and hepatitis B virus infection. The rearrangement uses TRBV28 and TRBJ2-3; D is possibly TRBD1 or TRBD2 (6 bases each). CDR3 sequence reads: CTSSPWGAGTDTQYF. DNA of the CDR3: TGTACCAGCAGTCCCTGGGGGGCGGGCACAGATACGCAGTATTTT.